This T cell receptor beta chain was captured by sequencing in a study of blood T cell repertoires in COVID-19 (dated by TCRdb to 2018 to 2021). At the level of the whole study: Samples covering the acute and convalescent phases of COVID-19 were provided by collaborators in the United States, Italy and Spain. The repertoires were released in a freely available public database meant as a resource for research on the immune response to SARS-CoV-2. The samples were drawn from the first 160 participants of the ongoing ImmuneRACE study and from roughly 1,300 subjects provided by 6 global collaborators. Nearly every sample came with metadata listing a de-identified subject ID, COVID-19 status, age in years and sex. Where HLA class I and class II types were available, the types were taken from metadata supplied by the sample provider, not from assay-based typing. Subjects who had been exposed to COVID-19, were actively infected with it, or had recovered from it provided the deeply sampled blood TCRbeta repertoires that made up the dataset. The material from the prospective study consisted of cDNA or gDNA derived from T cells, B-cell-depleted T cells, or PBMCs. What the study reported, not specific to this receptor: How much clinical and demographic metadata was included differed by source and by participant, and the metadata was provided uncurated.

One collaborating source in Seattle enrolled patients while the patients were actively infected and followed the patients over time throughout the course of disease. Whole blood was collected in K2EDTA tubes by collaborating institutions according to the institutions' own protocols. For TCRbeta analysis, collaborator samples were shipped as frozen whole blood, as isolated PBMCs, or as DNA extracted from either sample type. Notes on this clone: Its antigen is currently not known. No much larger clone is present one base from it, and per-base qualities are unavailable.

The immunoSEQ Assay, a bias-controlled multiplex PCR, was used to amplify TCRbeta CDR3 regions from genomic DNA. Turning to the authors' computational methods: Within the assay, amplification of reference gene primers was used to estimate how many nucleated cells each sample contained. To quantify the absolute abundance of each unique TCRbeta CDR3 rearrangement, sequence reads were collapsed and filtered. Productive Simpson clonality was computed per sample as the square root of Simpson's diversity index over productive rearrangements. Sourced from immuneACCESS, this table was stored by TCRdb with only in-frame sequences that have V and J called. A share of the clones is absent; for the studies checked, an unresolved V gene accounts for under half, and the remainder has no known explanation. Clone size and V and J calls were adopted from that table, with D and trimming inferred from the DNA. This sample comprises around 200,000 clones, approximately 80% of them detected only once. About 7% of the sample rests with the top ten.

V loses 4 bases at its end and J loses 2 bases; junction bases beyond the gene matches: 5. The CDR3 covers 16 residues, taking in both the cysteine and the phenylalanine. CDR3 DNA only is kept here, 48 bases in frame from base 1. CDR1 and CDR2 were assigned from the germline V gene as MNHNS and SASEGT. This clonotype originated in a woman aged 40 to 49 with COVID-19, enrolled during active disease. Sequenced: peripheral blood. The chain is made from TRBV6-1 and TRBJ1-5, and 10 junctional nucleotides match TRBD1. The sequenced DNA is TGTGCCAGCAGTGGGGACAGGGGTCAAGGCAATCAGCCCCAGCATTTT. Its product reads: CASSGDRGQGNQPQHF.